This is a list of T cell receptor beta chains from one sample in a study of blood T cell repertoires in COVID-19. TCRdb keeps only in-frame clones here, not all; method: immunoSEQ multiplex PCR. The sample has about 230,000 clones; 85% are singletons. Sequenced sample: peripheral blood. These TCRs come from a man between 40 and 49 years old with acute or convalescent COVID-19. The CDR3 runs from the conserved cysteine through the conserved F or W. Each record gives: clone size, V gene, J gene, D gene, CDR3 protein, CDR3 DNA. The D gene is left open where the match is weak. Size tells how often a clone was seen (once, few, many) or the class of an expanded clone, and some rows leave it out.

size: few; V: TRBV7-6; J: TRBJ1-1; D: TRBD1; CDR3: CASSLGSTGLISSEAFF; DNA: TGTGCCAGCAGCTTAGGCTCGACAGGGCTAATTAGTTCAGAAGCTTTCTTT
size: .; V: TRBV7-2; J: TRBJ1-1; D: .; CDR3: CASSLNSGLTEAFF; DNA: TGTGCCAGCAGCTTAAATTCAGGGCTCACTGAAGCTTTCTTT
size: .; V: TRBV19; J: TRBJ1-1; D: .; CDR3: CASSTGFNTEAFF; DNA: TGTGCCAGTAGCACGGGGTTCAACACTGAAGCTTTCTTT
size: .; V: TRBV6-6; J: TRBJ2-5; D: TRBD2; CDR3: CASSYRMAGGVETQYF; DNA: TGTGCCAGCAGTTACCGGATGGCGGGGGGGGTAGAGACCCAGTACTTC
size: .; V: TRBV30; J: TRBJ1-2; D: .; CDR3: CAWSRGTLSNYGYTF; DNA: TGTGCCTGGTCGCGGGGGACACTTTCTAACTATGGCTACACCTTC
size: .; V: TRBV2; J: TRBJ2-5; D: TRBD1; CDR3: CASSGQGETQYF; DNA: TGTGCCAGCAGTGGACAGGGAGAGACCCAGTACTTC
size: .; V: TRBV7-7; J: TRBJ1-1; D: .; CDR3: CASSFRLDTEAFF; DNA: TGTGCTAGCAGCTTCCGATTAGACACTGAAGCTTTCTTT
size: .; V: TRBV5-6; J: TRBJ2-2; D: .; CDR3: CASSLGANGELFF; DNA: TGTGCCAGCAGCTTGGGGGCGAACGGGGAGCTGTTTTTT
size: .; V: TRBV3-1/TRBV3-2; J: TRBJ2-2; D: .; CDR3: CVSRLGPGELFF; DNA: TGTGTCAGCAGACTTGGTCCCGGGGAGCTGTTTTTT
size: .; V: TRBV5-1; J: TRBJ1-3; D: .; CDR3: CASSLAPGFYSGNTIYF; DNA: TGCGCCAGCAGCTTGGCCCCAGGGTTCTACTCTGGAAACACCATATATTTT
size: .; V: TRBV20-1; J: TRBJ1-2; D: .; CDR3: CSATRQNGYTF; DNA: TGCAGTGCTACAAGACAGAATGGCTACACCTTC
size: .; V: TRBV12-5; J: TRBJ1-2; D: .; CDR3: CASGLVTGLGYTF; DNA: TGTGCTAGTGGTTTGGTAACAGGGCTTGGCTACACCTTC
size: .; V: TRBV6-2/TRBV6-3; J: TRBJ2-1; D: .; CDR3: CASSPTGTYNEQFF; DNA: TGTGCCAGCAGCCCCACAGGGACCTACAATGAGCAGTTCTTC
size: .; V: TRBV6-5; J: TRBJ1-2; D: TRBD1; CDR3: CATTRTGGSGYTF; DNA: TGTGCCACCACCCGGACAGGGGGCTCTGGCTACACCTTC
size: few; V: TRBV27; J: TRBJ1-6; D: TRBD1; CDR3: CASRGDRGSYNSPLHF; DNA: TGTGCCAGCAGGGGGGACAGGGGGTCCTATAATTCACCCCTCCACTTT
size: .; V: TRBV19; J: TRBJ2-1; D: .; CDR3: CASSINLGLPDYNEQFF; DNA: TGTGCCAGTAGTATCAACCTGGGACTTCCTGACTACAATGAGCAGTTCTTC
size: .; V: TRBV6-1; J: TRBJ2-6; D: .; CDR3: CASSGRGFSSGANVLTF; DNA: TGTGCCAGCAGTGGACGCGGTTTTAGCTCTGGGGCCAACGTCCTGACTTTC
size: .; V: TRBV4-1; J: TRBJ1-1; D: .; CDR3: CASSRGGSYTEAFF; DNA: TGCGCCAGCAGCCGGGGCGGCAGTTACACTGAAGCTTTCTTT
size: .; V: TRBV11-2; J: TRBJ1-2; D: TRBD1; CDR3: CASSTMGQGRYYGYTF; DNA: TGTGCCAGCAGCACCATGGGACAGGGGAGATACTATGGCTACACCTTC
size: .; V: TRBV10-3; J: TRBJ2-5; D: TRBD2; CDR3: CAISESTSGEETQYF; DNA: TGTGCCATCAGTGAGTCGACTAGCGGGGAAGAGACCCAGTACTTC
size: .; V: TRBV19; J: TRBJ1-1; D: .; CDR3: CATGGTEAFF; DNA: TGTGCCACCGGTGGCACTGAAGCTTTCTTT
size: .; V: TRBV27; J: TRBJ2-5; D: TRBD1; CDR3: CASSLRGLSETQYF; DNA: TGTGCCAGCAGCCTTAGGGGGCTTTCGGAGACCCAGTACTTC
size: .; V: TRBV25-1; J: TRBJ2-3; D: .; CDR3: CASSPKTDTQYF; DNA: TGTGCCAGCAGTCCTAAGACAGATACGCAGTATTTT
size: once; V: TRBV9; J: TRBJ1-2; D: TRBD1; CDR3: CASSPGTGYLLDGYTF; DNA: TGTGCCAGCAGCCCCGGGACAGGTTATCTCCTAGATGGCTACACCTTC
size: .; V: TRBV19; J: TRBJ2-7; D: TRBD2; CDR3: CASSMGEGEQYF; DNA: TGTGCCAGTAGTATGGGGGAGGGCGAGCAGTACTTC
size: .; V: TRBV5-1; J: TRBJ2-7; D: TRBD1; CDR3: CASSSQVGRGQYEQYF; DNA: TGCGCCAGCAGCTCCCAAGTCGGCAGGGGGCAATACGAGCAGTACTTC
size: once; V: TRBV9; J: TRBJ1-2; D: TRBD1; CDR3: CASSANSRTGFSYGYTF; DNA: TGTGCCAGCAGCGCTAATAGCCGGACAGGGTTTAGCTATGGCTACACCTTC
size: .; V: TRBV15; J: TRBJ1-1; D: .; CDR3: CATSGELNTEAFF; DNA: TGTGCCACCAGCGGGGAGTTGAACACTGAAGCTTTCTTT